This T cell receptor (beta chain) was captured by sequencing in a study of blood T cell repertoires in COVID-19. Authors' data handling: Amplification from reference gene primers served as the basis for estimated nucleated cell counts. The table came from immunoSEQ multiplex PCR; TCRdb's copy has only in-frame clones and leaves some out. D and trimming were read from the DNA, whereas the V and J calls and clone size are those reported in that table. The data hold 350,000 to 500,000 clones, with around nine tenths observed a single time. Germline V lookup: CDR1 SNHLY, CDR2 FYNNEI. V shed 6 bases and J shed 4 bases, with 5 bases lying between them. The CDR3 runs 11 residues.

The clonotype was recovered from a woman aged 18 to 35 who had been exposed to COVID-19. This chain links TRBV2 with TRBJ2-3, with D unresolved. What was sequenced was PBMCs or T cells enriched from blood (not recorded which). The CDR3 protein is CASRQPDTQYF. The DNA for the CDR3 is TGTGCCAGCAGACAGCCAGATACGCAGTATTTT.